These 32 T cell receptor beta chains share one sample of origin, sequenced in a study of identical twins. TCRdb processed the 5' RACE reads anew with MiXCR; each CDR3 protein has one entry. The sample lists around 290,000 distinct CDR3 sequences, over 8.5% seen once, with roughly 7% in the top ten. These data are also associated with another study on yellow fever vaccine responses in identical twins.

The sample was CD8+ T cells sorted from blood. The receptors here all came from a woman between 18 and 30 years old in good health.

This clonotype was recorded at least ten times. The V gene is TRBV5-1, the J gene TRBJ1-1; D unresolved. Between the trimmed V and J ends, which lost 0 bases and 1 base, there was a span of 10 bases. The germline gives CDR1 SGHRS, CDR2 YFSETQ. The CDR3 sequence is 15 residues long. The CDR3 here is CASSLVGGGNTEAFF. The DNA for the CDR3 is TGCGCCAGCAGCTTGGTAGGAGGAGGGAACACTGAAGCTTTCTTT.

This clonotype has more than one count but fewer than ten. J is TRBJ2-7 and V is TRBV29-1; TRBD1 aligns across 8 bases. The ends lost 1 base at V and 3 bases at J; junction bases unmatched: 11. Germline lookup yields CDR1 SQVTM and CDR2 ANQGSEA. The CDR3 has 16 amino acids. CDR3 protein: CSVEGGEDRVGYEQYF. The CDR3 coding sequence is TGCAGCGTTGAAGGAGGGGAGGACAGGGTCGGCTACGAGCAGTACTTC.

The sample holds a few counts of this clonotype. This chain connects TRBV4-2 to TRBJ2-7; D is uncertain. The germline V and J ends were trimmed by 1 base and 0 bases, with 7 bases remaining between them. Germline V lookup: CDR1 LGHNA, CDR2 YNFKEQ. CDR3 length: 14 amino acids. The CDR3 bases are TGTGCCAGCAGCCAAGGGGCTAGCTCCTACGAGCAGTACTTC. Its protein is CASSQGASSYEQYF.

About this clonotype itself: It differs at one base from a far larger clone, so likely a read error. This chain uses TRBV7-2 with TRBJ2-7; 7 bases are shared with TRBD2. Germline assignment: CDR1 SGHTA and CDR2 FQGNSA. The CDR3 extends over 13 amino acids. After removal of 5 bases from V and 2 bases from J, the junction contained 3 bases not matched to a gene. The CDR3 DNA follows: TGTGCCAGCAGCCCCACTAGCGCCTACGAGCAGTACTTC. Protein product: CASSPTSAYEQYF.

This clonotype has a handful of counts. The chain is built from TRBV4-2 and TRBJ2-5; possible D gene TRBD2, 7 bases. V was cut by 4 bases and J by 2 bases, with 14 bases left in between. This CDR3 is built from 15 residues. The V gene's germline CDR1 is LGHNA and CDR2 YNFKEQ. The CDR3 DNA reads as TGTGCCAGCAGCCCGTACGAGGGGGGGCAAGAGACCCAGTACTTC. Its translation: CASSPYEGGQETQYF.

This clonotype turned up a few times. The chain combines TRBV7-9 with TRBJ2-2, with 8 positions matching TRBD2. The CDR3 is made up of 14 amino acids. Looked up from germline, CDR1 is SEHNR and CDR2 is FQNEAQ (reference sequence). The V and J ends lost 5 bases and 5 bases, in that order; junction bases with no gene match: 4. CDR3 region: CASSPGLETGELFF. In nucleotides, the CDR3 is TGTGCCAGCAGCCCGGGACTAGAAACCGGGGAGCTGTTTTTT.

The V call is TRBV20-1, the J call TRBJ1-2; D is undetermined. V lost 0 bases, J lost 3 bases, and 11 bases lay in between. CDR1 is DFQATT and CDR2 is SNEGSKA in the germline V gene (reference sequence). The CDR3 has 14 residues. This CDR3 is CSARDMRRDYGYTF. In DNA form, the CDR3 reads TGCAGTGCTAGAGATATGAGGCGGGACTATGGCTACACCTTC.

There are a few counts of this clonotype. The chain recombines TRBV7-9 with TRBJ1-1; D unresolved. The CDR3 spans 15 residues. The germline V gene encodes CDR1 SEHNR and CDR2 FQNEAQ (reference sequence). V was clipped by 0 bases and J by 5 bases, with 13 bases between them. This CDR3 is CASSLAQLGFTEAFF. The CDR3 DNA follows: TGTGCCAGCAGCTTAGCGCAGTTGGGGTTTACTGAAGCTTTCTTT.

This clonotype turned up a few times. The chain couples TRBV14 to TRBJ2-1; possibly TRBD1 for D (6 bases). The V gene lost 3 bases and the J gene lost 4 bases, with 13 bases spanning the gap. Germline values: CDR1 SGHDN, CDR2 FVKESK. CDR3 length: 15 residues. The CDR3: CASSHRDNTYNEQFF. The CDR3 coding sequence is TGTGCCAGCAGCCACCGGGACAACACGTACAATGAGCAGTTCTTC. Supplemented by reference TRBV14 and TRBJ2-1, the full variable domain reads EAGVTQFPSHSVIEKGQTVTLRCDPISGHDNLYWYRRVMGKEIKFLLHFVKESKQDESGMPNNRFLAERTGGTYSTLKVQPAELEDSGVYFCASSHRDNTYNEQFFGPGTRLTVL.

This clonotype was seen ten or more times. The CDR3: CASSSGGGETYNEQFF. DNA of the CDR3: TGCGCCAGCAGCTCGGGCGGGGGGGAGACTTACAATGAGCAGTTCTTC. The V call is TRBV5-1, the J call TRBJ2-1; 9 bases are a match to TRBD2. Germline CDR1 and CDR2: SGHRS and YFSETQ. The CDR3 contains 16 residues. The J segment lost 4 bases and the V segment lost 3 bases, leaving 8 bases of the junction unmatched.

About this clonotype itself: Its ends do not fully match the called genes, so a read error is possible. The chain joins TRBV3-1 to TRBJ2-7; tentatively, D is TRBD1 or TRBD2 (5 bases each). The length of the CDR3 is 18 residues. Germline V gives CDR1 LGHDT, CDR2 YNNKEL (reference sequence). CDR3 in amino acids: CASSPSLKIGTPNYERYF. CDR3 bases: TGTGCCAGCAGCCCTTCCCTTAAGATCGGGACCCCGAATTACGAGCGGTACTTC.

This clonotype was recorded many times. V gene TRBV7-9 combines with J gene TRBJ1-2; D not certain. Germline V gives CDR1 SEHNR, CDR2 FQNEAQ (reference sequence). Trimming removed 4 bases at V and 1 base at J, with 10 bases between. This CDR3 contains 14 residues. CDR3: CASSSYSINYGYTF. CDR3 nucleotides: TGTGCCAGCAGCTCATATTCTATTAACTATGGCTACACCTTC.

The table lists this clonotype with a few counts. The chain has TRBV5-1 and TRBJ2-2, with 10 nucleotides matching TRBD2. The trim removed 5 bases at V and 1 base at J, leaving 11 bases unmatched. This CDR3 spans 18 amino acids. Germline lookup yields CDR1 SGHRS and CDR2 YFSETQ. CDR3 nucleotide sequence: TGCGCCAGCAGGCCAGATCTAGCGGGAGTAGAGAACACCGGGGAGCTGTTTTTT. Translation: CASRPDLAGVENTGELFF.

This clonotype was seen many times. The rearrangement links TRBV6-4 to TRBJ2-7; D is possibly TRBD2 (6 bases). Trimming stripped 11 bases from V and 4 bases from J, with 24 bases between. CDR3 length equals 15 residues. Germline-derived CDR1 and CDR2 are MRHNA and SNTAGT. The CDR3 DNA follows: TGTGCCGGGGAAAAAACGCCGGGGGTCGTATACGAGCAGTACTTC. It yields the protein CAGEKTPGVVYEQYF.

This clonotype was observed a handful of times. J is TRBJ2-7 and V is TRBV4-3; 8 bases match TRBD2. CDR3 length: 16 residues. The trim removed 1 base at V and 2 bases at J, leaving 7 bases unmatched. Germline values: CDR1 LGHNA, CDR2 YSLEER. The DNA of the CDR3 is TGCGCCAGCAGCCAAGGGGTCGGGAGGGTTCCCTACGAGCAGTACTTC. This codes for CASSQGVGRVPYEQYF.

The chain recombines TRBV30 with TRBJ2-7; 8 bases are shared with TRBD1. V trimming: 2 bases; J trimming: 1 base; junction bases outside the gene matches: 4. Germline loops: CDR1 GTSNPN, CDR2 SVGIG (reference sequence). This CDR3 comprises 14 residues. The DNA for the CDR3 is TGTGCCTGGAGTCCCGGGACAGGTTCCTACGAGCAGTACTTC. Amino acids: CAWSPGTGSYEQYF.

This rearrangement joins TRBV20-1 to TRBJ2-7, with D perhaps assigned TRBD1 or TRBD2 (6 bases each). There are 14 residues in the CDR3. The germline gives CDR1 DFQATT, CDR2 SNEGSKA (reference sequence). The ends were cut back, 3 bases at V and 0 bases at J, with 12 bases in the middle. DNA of the CDR3: TGCAGTGCTAGTGGGGGGCGAGGCTCCTACGAGCAGTACTTC. Protein: CSASGGRGSYEQYF.

This clonotype came up many times. The chain has TRBV20-1 and TRBJ1-3; D may be TRBD1 (5 bases). The V gene lost 4 bases and the J gene lost 4 bases, with 14 bases spanning the gap. Germline lookup yields CDR1 DFQATT and CDR2 SNEGSKA (reference sequence). The CDR3 has 14 residues. Here the CDR3 DNA reads TGCAGTGCTAACAATCTCGGGACGGGAAACACCATATATTTT. Its protein is CSANNLGTGNTIYF.

The chain joins TRBV30 to TRBJ2-7; perhaps TRBD1 as D (7 bases). The CDR3 runs 13 residues. Germline V gene sequence: CDR1 GTSNPN, CDR2 SVGIG (reference sequence). The germline V and J ends were trimmed by 6 bases and 2 bases, with 14 bases remaining between them. The CDR3 loop is CACRPGGTYEQYF. CDR3 in DNA: TGTGCCTGCCGGCCAGGGGGGACCTACGAGCAGTACTTC. Using reference TRBV30 and TRBJ2-7 for the parts outside the CDR3, the full variable domain is SQTIHQWPATLVQPVGSPLSLECTVEGTSNPNLYWYRQAAGRGLQLLFYSVGIGQISSEVPQNLSASRPQDRQFILSSKKLLLSDSGFYLCACRPGGTYEQYFGPGTRLTVT.

The J gene is TRBJ2-1, the V gene TRBV6-5; D perhaps matches TRBD2 (5 bases). CDR3 size: 15 residues. V lost 2 bases and J lost 6, with 14 bases in between. Germline CDR1 MNHEY, CDR2 SVGAGI. The CDR3 sequence is CASSYLRAPTNEQFF. Written as DNA, the CDR3 is TGTGCCAGCAGTTACCTGAGGGCACCTACCAATGAGCAGTTCTTC.

The genes are TRBV14 and TRBJ1-2, with 7 nucleotides matching TRBD1. With V trimmed by 1 base and J by 6 bases, 8 bases remained unmatched. Germline V gene lookup returns CDR1 SGHDN and CDR2 FVKESK. This CDR3 has 15 amino acids. The DNA for the CDR3 is TGTGCCAGCAGCCAAGCGTTACAGGGGTTTAATGGCTACACCTTC. This encodes CASSQALQGFNGYTF.

The table lists this clonotype with many counts. The gene calls are TRBV5-1 and TRBJ2-6, with TRBD1 matching over 7 bases. The V gene end was trimmed by 4 bases and the J gene end by 3 bases; junction bases not matched to a gene: 16. The CDR3 runs to 19 residues. CDR1 is SGHRS and CDR2 is YFSETQ in the germline V gene. This CDR3 is CASSPVVTGMDRGANVLTF. DNA of the CDR3: TGCGCCAGCAGCCCTGTTGTGACAGGGATGGATCGTGGGGCCAACGTCCTGACTTTC.

This clonotype turned up a few times. The chain links TRBV7-9 to TRBJ2-5, with TRBD1 matching 7 bases. Unmatched junction bases numbered 6, after V lost 5 bases and J lost 3 bases. Germline V gene lookup returns CDR1 SEHNR and CDR2 FQNEAQ (reference sequence). The CDR3 runs 14 residues. DNA for the CDR3: TGTGCCAGCAGCCCCCGGGACAGAGAAGAGACCCAGTACTTC. Its translation: CASSPRDREETQYF. The variable domain in full, with the rest retrieved from reference TRBV7-9 and TRBJ2-5, is DTGVSQNPRHKITKRGQNVTFRCDPISEHNRLYWYRQTLGQGPEFLTYFQNEAQLEKSRLLSDRFSAERPKGSFSTLEIQRTEQGDSAMYLCASSPRDREETQYFGPGTRLLVL.

Ten or more counts support this clonotype. CDR3 sequence: CASSVAVTDTQYF. In DNA form, the CDR3 reads TGTGCCAGCAGCGTAGCGGTCACAGATACGCAGTATTTT. The chain uses TRBV9 and TRBJ2-3; D uncertain. V lost 0 bases to trimming and J lost 2 bases, with 4 bases between them. The CDR3 has 13 amino acids. Germline V gene data show CDR1 as SGDLS and CDR2 as YYNGEE.

The V call is TRBV27, the J call TRBJ2-4; 8 nucleotides match TRBD2. In germline, CDR1 is MNHEY, CDR2 SMNVEV (reference sequence). The CDR3 contains 15 residues. The V gene end was trimmed by 5 bases and the J gene end by 2 bases; junction bases not matched to a gene: 5. CDR3 sequence: CASSPTGGSKNIQYF. The CDR3 nucleotides are TGTGCCAGCAGTCCGACGGGGGGGTCCAAAAACATTCAGTACTTC.

This clonotype was seen at least ten times. This chain connects TRBV9 to TRBJ2-4, with D perhaps matching TRBD2 (6 bases). Trimming cost V 3 bases and J 1 base, with 14 bases left between them. Germline CDR1 and CDR2: SGDLS and YYNGEE. The CDR3 is 16 amino acids. The CDR3 DNA sequence: TGTGCCAGCAGCGATGGACTAAACGACGCCAAAAACATTCAGTACTTC. This sequence encodes CASSDGLNDAKNIQYF.

The table lists this clonotype with many counts. This chain joins TRBV11-2 and TRBJ2-1; D is undetermined. The germline V and J ends were trimmed by 8 bases and 4 bases, with 18 bases remaining between them. The CDR3 contains 15 residues. CDR1 SGHAT and CDR2 FQNNGV come from the germline V gene. CDR3 DNA: TGTGCCAGCTTGTCAACGTCTATCCCATACAATGAGCAGTTCTTC. Its protein is CASLSTSIPYNEQFF.

This clonotype was recorded a few times. V is TRBV29-1 and J is TRBJ2-3, with 7 bases fitting TRBD2. The germline V gene has CDR1 SQVTM and CDR2 ANQGSEA. The length of the CDR3 is 12 residues. The V gene end was trimmed by 4 bases and the J gene end by 2 bases; junction bases not matched to a gene: 0. CDR3 in amino acids: CSVGDYTDTQYF. In DNA form, the CDR3 reads TGCAGCGTTGGGGACTACACAGATACGCAGTATTTT.

This clonotype has a count of ten or more. The J gene is TRBJ2-7, the V gene TRBV29-1; 8 nucleotides agree with TRBD1. The CDR3 contains 12 residues. V was pared by 2 bases and J by 7 bases, with 4 bases of the junction left unmatched. Looked up from germline, CDR1 is SQVTM and CDR2 is ANQGSEA. In nucleotides, the CDR3 is TGCAGCGTTGAACAGGGGGCGGGAGAGCAGTACTTC. Translated: CSVEQGAGEQYF.

This clonotype was counted a few times. The chain employs TRBV7-6 and TRBJ2-3; 9 nucleotides align to TRBD2. V lost 5 bases to trimming and J lost 1 base; unmatched junction nucleotides: 13. Germline CDR1 reads SGHVS; CDR2 reads FNYEAQ. The CDR3 is made up of 18 amino acids. CDR3 region: CASSIEPKRGAGTDTQYF. The DNA for the CDR3 is TGTGCCAGCAGCATAGAGCCGAAGCGGGGGGCGGGCACAGATACGCAGTATTTT.

This clonotype was recorded at least ten times. This rearrangement joins TRBV6-5 to TRBJ1-1; tentatively, D is TRBD1 (6 bases). The CDR3 runs 14 residues. CDR1 is MNHEY, CDR2 SVGAGI, per germline. Trimming stripped 2 bases from V and 1 base from J, with 8 bases between. This CDR3 reads CASSYRTANTEAFF. The DNA of the CDR3 is TGTGCCAGCAGTTACAGGACAGCGAACACTGAAGCTTTCTTT.

The gene calls are TRBV24-1 and TRBJ2-7; TRBD1 matches at 11 bases. Germline assignment: CDR1 KGHDR and CDR2 SFDVKD. V was pared by 4 bases and J by 3 bases, with 4 bases of the junction left unmatched. The CDR3 is 15 residues long. The CDR3 sequence: CATSDRTGGSYEQYF. CDR3 DNA sequence: TGTGCCACCAGTGACAGGACAGGGGGCAGCTACGAGCAGTACTTC.